This record looks at one TCR beta chain sequence and its context. Specified time point: persistent/refractory GD, antithyroid drugs over 5 years with positive TRAb. The TCR library used RNA extracted from PBMCs. Per American Thyroid Association guidelines, Graves' disease was diagnosed. The authors built TCR beta libraries using iRepertoire HTBI primers and Arm-PCR of CDR3 regions. TCRdb passed the multiplex PCR reads through MiXCR, listing each CDR3 protein once. The data hold over 300,000 distinct CDR3 sequences, with roughly a fifth observed a single time. The record originates from a study of regulatory T cells in long-lasting Graves disease. In the study overall: Over 5 years of antithyroid drugs with positive TSH receptor antibodies was taken to mean persistent Graves' disease.

V lost 5 bases, J lost 5 bases, and 8 bases stayed unmatched. Germline-derived CDR1 and CDR2 are SGHRS and YFSETQ. The CDR3 extends over 14 amino acids. The clonotype was recovered from a female donor with Graves disease. V is TRBV5-1 and J is TRBJ2-7; 9 bases match TRBD2. This material consisted of peripheral blood mononuclear cells (PBMCs), taken when the disease was refractory, from a patient treated with antithyroid drugs. The CDR3, as DNA: TGCGCCAGCAGAGCCGGGACTAGCTTCAACGAGCAGTACTTC. Translated, it gives CASRAGTSFNEQYF.